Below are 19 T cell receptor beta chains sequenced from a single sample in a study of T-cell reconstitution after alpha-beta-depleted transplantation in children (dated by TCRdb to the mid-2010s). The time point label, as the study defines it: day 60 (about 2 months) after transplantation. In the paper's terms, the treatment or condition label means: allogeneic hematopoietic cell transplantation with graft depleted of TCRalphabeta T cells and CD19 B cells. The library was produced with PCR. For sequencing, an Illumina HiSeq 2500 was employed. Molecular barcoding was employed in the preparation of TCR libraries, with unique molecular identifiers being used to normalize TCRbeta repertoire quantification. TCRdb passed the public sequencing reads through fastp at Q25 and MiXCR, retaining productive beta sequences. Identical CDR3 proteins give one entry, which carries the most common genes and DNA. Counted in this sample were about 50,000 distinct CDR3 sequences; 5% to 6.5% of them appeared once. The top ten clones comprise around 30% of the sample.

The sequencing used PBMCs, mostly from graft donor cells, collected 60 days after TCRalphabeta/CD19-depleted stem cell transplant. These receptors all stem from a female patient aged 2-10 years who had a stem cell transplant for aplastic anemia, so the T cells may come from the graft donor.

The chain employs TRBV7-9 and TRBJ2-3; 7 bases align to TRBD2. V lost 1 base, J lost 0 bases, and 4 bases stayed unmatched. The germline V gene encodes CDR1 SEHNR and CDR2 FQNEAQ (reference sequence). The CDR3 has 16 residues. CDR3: CASSLDGGGSTDTQYF. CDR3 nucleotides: TGTGCCAGCAGCTTAGACGGGGGAGGGAGCACAGATACGCAGTATTTT.

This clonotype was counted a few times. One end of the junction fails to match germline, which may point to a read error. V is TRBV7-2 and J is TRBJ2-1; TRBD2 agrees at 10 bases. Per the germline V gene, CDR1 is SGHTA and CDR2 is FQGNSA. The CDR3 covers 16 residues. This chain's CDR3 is CASNLLPQRGGNEQFF. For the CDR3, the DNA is TGTGCCAGCAACTTATTACCTCAGCGGGGGGGCAATGAGCAGTTCTTC.

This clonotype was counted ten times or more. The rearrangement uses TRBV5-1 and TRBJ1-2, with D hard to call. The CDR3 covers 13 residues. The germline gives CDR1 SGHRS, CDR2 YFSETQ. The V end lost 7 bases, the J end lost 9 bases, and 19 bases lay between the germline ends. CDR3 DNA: TGCGCCAGCTCCGAAGGAGGGAGCTTGCGCTACACCTTC. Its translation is CASSEGGSLRYTF. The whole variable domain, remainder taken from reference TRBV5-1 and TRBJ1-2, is KAGVTQTPRYLIKTRGQQVTLSCSPISGHRSVSWYQQTPGQGLQFLFEYFSETQRNKGNFPGRFSGRQFSNSRSEMNVSTLELGDSALYLCASSEGGSLRYTFGSGTRLTVV.

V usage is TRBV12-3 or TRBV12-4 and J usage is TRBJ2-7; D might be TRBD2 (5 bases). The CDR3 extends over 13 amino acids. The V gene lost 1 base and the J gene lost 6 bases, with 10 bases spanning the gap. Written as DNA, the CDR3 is TGTGCCAGCAGTTTAGTAACTAGGAGCGAGCAGTACTTC. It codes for CASSLVTRSEQYF.

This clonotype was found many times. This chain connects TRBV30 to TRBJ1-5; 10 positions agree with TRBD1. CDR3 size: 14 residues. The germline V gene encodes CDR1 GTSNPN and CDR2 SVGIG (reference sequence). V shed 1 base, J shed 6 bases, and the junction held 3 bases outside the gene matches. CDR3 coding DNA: TGTGCCTGGAGTGGCGGGACAGGGGTTCAGCCCCAGCATTTT. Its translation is CAWSGGTGVQPQHF.

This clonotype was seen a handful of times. The CDR3 loop reads CASSLGGLDEQYF. As DNA, the CDR3 is TGTGCCAGCAGCTTAGGGGGTTTGGACGAGCAGTACTTC. The chain links TRBV11-1 to TRBJ2-7; D unresolved. Germline CDR1 is SGHAT and CDR2 is FQDESV (reference sequence). V was pared by 1 base and J by 5 bases, with 9 bases between. The CDR3 totals 13 residues.

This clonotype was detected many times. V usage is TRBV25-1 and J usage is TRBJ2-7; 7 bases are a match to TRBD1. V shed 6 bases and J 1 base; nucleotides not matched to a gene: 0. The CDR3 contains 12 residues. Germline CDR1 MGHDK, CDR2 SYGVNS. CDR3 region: CASSRGSYEQYF. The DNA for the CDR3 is TGTGCCAGCAGCAGGGGGTCCTACGAGCAGTACTTC.

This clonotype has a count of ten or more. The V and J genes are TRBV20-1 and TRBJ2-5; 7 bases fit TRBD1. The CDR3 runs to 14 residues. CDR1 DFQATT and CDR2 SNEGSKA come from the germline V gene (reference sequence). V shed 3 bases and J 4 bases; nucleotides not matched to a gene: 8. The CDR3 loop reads CSASNTGVRETQYF. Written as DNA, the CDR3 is TGCAGTGCTAGCAATACAGGGGTGAGAGAGACCCAGTACTTC.

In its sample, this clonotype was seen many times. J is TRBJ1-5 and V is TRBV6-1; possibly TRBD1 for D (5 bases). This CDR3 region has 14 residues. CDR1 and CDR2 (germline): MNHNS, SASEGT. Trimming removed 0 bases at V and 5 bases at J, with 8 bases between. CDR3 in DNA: TGTGCCAGCAGTGAAGCAGGGGCCGATCAGCCCCAGCATTTT. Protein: CASSEAGADQPQHF.

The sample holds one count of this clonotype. The CDR3 region is CASSRVTQEKQPQHF. The CDR3, as DNA: TGTGCCAGTAGTAGAGTAACGCAGGAGAAACAGCCCCAGCATTTT. The V and J genes are TRBV19 and TRBJ1-5, with unresolved D. The CDR3 has 15 residues. Germline lookup yields CDR1 LNHDA and CDR2 SQIVND (reference sequence). The germline V and J ends were trimmed by 4 bases and 7 bases, with 17 bases remaining between them. Drawing the rest from reference TRBV19 and TRBJ1-5, the complete variable domain is DGGITQSPKYLFRKEGQNVTLSCEQNLNHDAMYWYRQDPGQGLRLIYYSQIVNDFQKGDIAEGYSVSREKKESFPLTVTSAQKNPTAFYLCASSRVTQEKQPQHFGDGTRLSIL.

CDR3 in DNA: TGTGCCAGCAGTTTATCCAAGCTGGGCCGGGGGCGCAATGAGCAGTTCTTC. Translating it yields CASSLSKLGRGRNEQFF. The V and J genes are TRBV27 and TRBJ2-1; D is perhaps TRBD1 or TRBD2 (6 bases each). The CDR3 covers 17 residues. Trimming removed 0 bases at V and 6 bases at J, with 18 bases between. CDR1 MNHEY and CDR2 SMNVEV come from the germline V gene (reference sequence).

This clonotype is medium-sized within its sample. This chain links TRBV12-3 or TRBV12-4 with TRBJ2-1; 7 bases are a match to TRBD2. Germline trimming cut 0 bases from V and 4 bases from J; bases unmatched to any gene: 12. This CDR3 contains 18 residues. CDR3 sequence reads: CASSLAVSSVGGYNEQFF. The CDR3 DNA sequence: TGTGCCAGCAGTTTAGCGGTATCGAGCGTCGGGGGGTACAATGAGCAGTTCTTC.

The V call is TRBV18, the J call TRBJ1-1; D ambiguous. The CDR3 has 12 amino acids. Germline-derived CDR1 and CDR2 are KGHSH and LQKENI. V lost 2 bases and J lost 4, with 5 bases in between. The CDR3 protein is CASSPLGTEAFF. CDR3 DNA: TGTGCCAGCTCACCATTAGGCACTGAAGCTTTCTTT.

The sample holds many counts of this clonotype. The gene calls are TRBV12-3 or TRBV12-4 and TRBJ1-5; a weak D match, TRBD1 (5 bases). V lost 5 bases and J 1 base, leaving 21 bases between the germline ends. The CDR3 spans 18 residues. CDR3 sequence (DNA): TGTGCCAGCAGTGACTCCGCCAGGGTGGTAAGGAGCAATCAGCCCCAGCATTTT. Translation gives CASSDSARVVRSNQPQHF.

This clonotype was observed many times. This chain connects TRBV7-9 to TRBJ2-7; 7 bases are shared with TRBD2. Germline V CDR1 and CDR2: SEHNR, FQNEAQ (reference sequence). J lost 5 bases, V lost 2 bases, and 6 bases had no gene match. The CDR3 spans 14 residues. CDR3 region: CASSLRGSNDEQYF. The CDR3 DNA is TGTGCCAGCAGCTTACGCGGGAGTAACGACGAGCAGTACTTC.

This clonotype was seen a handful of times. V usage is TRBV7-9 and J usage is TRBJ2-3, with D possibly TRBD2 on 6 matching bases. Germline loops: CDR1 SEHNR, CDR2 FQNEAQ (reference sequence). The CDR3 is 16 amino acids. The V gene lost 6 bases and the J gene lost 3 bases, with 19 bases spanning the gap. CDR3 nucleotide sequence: TGTGCCAGCAGACCTCAACTAGCAGTACAAACAGATACGCAGTATTTT. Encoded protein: CASRPQLAVQTDTQYF.

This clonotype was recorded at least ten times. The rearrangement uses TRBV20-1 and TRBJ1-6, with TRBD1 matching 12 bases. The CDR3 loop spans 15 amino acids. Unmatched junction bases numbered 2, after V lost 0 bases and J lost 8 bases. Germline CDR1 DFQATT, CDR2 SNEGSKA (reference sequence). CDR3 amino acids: CSARDGTGGDSPLHF. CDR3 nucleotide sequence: TGCAGTGCTAGAGATGGGACAGGGGGCGATTCACCCCTCCACTTT.

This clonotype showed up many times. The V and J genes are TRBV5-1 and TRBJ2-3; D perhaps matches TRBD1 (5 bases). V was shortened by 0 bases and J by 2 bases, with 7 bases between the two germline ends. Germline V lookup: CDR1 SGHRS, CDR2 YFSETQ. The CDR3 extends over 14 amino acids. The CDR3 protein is CASSLGQPTDTQYF. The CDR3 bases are TGCGCCAGCAGCTTGGGACAGCCCACAGATACGCAGTATTTT.

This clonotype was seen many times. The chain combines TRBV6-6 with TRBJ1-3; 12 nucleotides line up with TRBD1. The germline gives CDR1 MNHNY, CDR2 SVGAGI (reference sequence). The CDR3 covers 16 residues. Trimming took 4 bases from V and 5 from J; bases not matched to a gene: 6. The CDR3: CASSFFRDRGRNTIYF. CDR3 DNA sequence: TGTGCCAGCAGTTTCTTCCGGGACAGGGGGCGAAACACCATATATTTT.